This T cell receptor beta chain was profiled in a study of blood T cells in healthy people across ages (dated by TCRdb to 2013 to 2016). A note on the overall study: In model experiments, template switching captured about one uniquely barcoded TCR beta cDNA molecule for every two T cells. To track age-related changes in TCR beta repertoire diversity, the study relied on deep sequencing normalized with unique cDNA molecular identifiers. Four age groups were formed from the donors: young (average 16 years), middle-aged (approximately 39), aged (over 55) and long-lived (about 80). To avoid experimental bias, donors of different ages were spread randomly across the sequencing lanes. Two additional independent replicas of 1 million unique cDNA reads from the same blood draw were analyzed for two donors (one aged 18 to 30 and one aged 80 or older). General study outcomes and caveats: Estimates of total diversity based on one million sequenced T cells were considered lower bounds and underestimates. Compared with the aged group, the long-lived group had more naive CD4+ T cells, fewer expanded clones and increased TCR diversity, suggesting age selection. Bulk unsorted PBMC profiling prevented conclusive comparison of naive and antigen-experienced compartments. Observed TCR beta diversity correlated strongly with the percentage of naive T cells measured by flow cytometry. Observed TCR beta diversity per million T cells fell roughly linearly with age, and a significant reduction was already apparent by age roughly 41. Donor CMV infection status was unknown, potentially confounding age-related changes in expanded clonotypes.

After removal of 3 bases from V and 3 bases from J, the junction retains 4 bases not matched to a gene. Via the germline V gene, CDR1 is SQVTM and CDR2 ANQGSEA. Including cysteine and phenylalanine, the CDR3 has 14 amino acids. Of the read, only the CDR3 DNA is kept; its 42 bases are in frame from base 1. In the case of this clonotype: Its antigen is currently not known. It has no much larger one-base neighbor in the sample; base qualities were not kept.

The donors were roughly 39 Caucasian individuals from Russia, aged roughly 6 to 100 years, who were systemically healthy. Each donor gave 8 to 10 milliliters of peripheral blood, drawn into EDTA-treated Vacutainer tubes. PBMCs were isolated by Ficoll-Paque density-gradient centrifugation, with at least 6.5 million obtained per sample. Trizol reagent was used to extract total RNA from the PBMCs, yielding at least 6 micrograms per sample. Naive CD45RAhigh/CD27high T cell percentages were measured by flow cytometry on a PBMC aliquot from every donor. Libraries were built with 5' RACE. Sequencing was carried out with an Illumina HiSeq 2500. The second PCR ran for roughly 6 to 11 cycles and used a J-beta primer mix along with a sample-barcoded 5' primer. A unique molecular identifier was introduced onto each TCR beta cDNA molecule by a template-switch 5' adaptor carrying 12 random nucleotides. Each sample yielded at least 2.5 million CDR3-containing paired-end reads. The Mint cDNA synthesis kit, primed by a TRBC-specific oligonucleotide, was used to synthesize first-strand cDNA from all RNA. Following uracil-DNA glycosylase treatment, a first 18-cycle PCR with universal primers M1SS and BC2_uni_R was performed on all cDNA. Concerning the study's data processing: For normalization, 1 million high-quality reads were randomly selected from each sample, with every read carrying a distinct molecular identifier. Reads sharing molecular identifiers were discarded rather than binned into consensus sequences. MiTCR, run with a Q25 quality threshold and the strictest error-elimination algorithm, handled CDR3 identification, clonotype clustering and error correction. A nonparametric unseen species model with Euler transformation was used to estimate a lower bound on total TCR beta diversity. Through fastp at Q25 and MiXCR, TCRdb rebuilt clones from the public reads, retaining in-frame beta chains. Identical CDR3 protein sequences are pooled into one entry, listed with their most common genes and DNA. In this record, the V and J calls reflect TCRdb's handling and not the investigators' own analysis. In all, the sample holds some 1.5 million distinct CDR3 sequences, and over 25% of those were seen once. The ten largest clonotypes hold roughly 8% of the sample.

The chain is assembled from TRBV29-1 and TRBJ1-3; 8 of the junction bases match TRBD1. The sample was blood. The sequence derives from a woman younger than 45 in good health. The bases read TGCAGCGTTGATGGCGGGACAGGTGGAAACACCATATATTTT. Its protein is CSVDGGTGGNTIYF. This CDR3, with the reference TRBV29-1 and TRBJ1-3 proteins standing in past its ends, gives the full variable domain SAVISQKPSRDICQRGTSLTIQCQVDSQVTMMFWYRQQPGQSLTLIATANQGSEATYESGFVIDKFPISRPNLTFSTLTVSNMSPEDSSIYLCSVDGGTGGNTIYFGEGSWLTVV.